Included here is one T cell receptor beta chain sequence, with context. No antigen is known for it. The data are from a study of T cells in narcolepsy. About the study: Donors had narcolepsy type 1 or type 2, or were healthy controls.

The germline CDR1 and CDR2 sequences are SGHRS and YFSETQ. V dropped 7 bases and J dropped 3 bases, with 10 bases sitting between them. The CDR3 consists of 13 residues. Only in-frame clones appear in the TCRdb table, and some are missing; sequencing was by immunoSEQ multiplex PCR. The sample includes under 25,000 clones, just under 85% of them seen just once. Regarding the study as a whole: Reportedly, autoreactive clonotypes were serially detected in patients' blood but not controls'. Autoreactive clone sequences were missing from some blood memory CD4+ repertoires. Same-patient CSF and blood CD4+ T cell clonotypes included HCRT-specific and TRIB2-specific autoreactive ones.

The J gene is TRBJ2-2, the V gene TRBV5-1, with a weak D call TRBD2 (5 bases). The sequence was collected from a human donor with narcolepsy. Sequencing used CD45RA- memory CD4+ T cells from PBMCs. The CDR3 reads CASLAGYTGELFF. The CDR3 DNA follows: TGCGCCAGCCTAGCAGGATACACCGGGGAGCTGTTTTTT.